The 7 T cell receptor beta chains reported below all come from one sample, sequenced in a study of blood T cells in healthy people across ages. A second PCR, run for roughly 6 to 11 cycles, used a sample-barcoded 5' primer plus a J-beta primer mix. MiXCR was run by TCRdb on the 5' RACE reads, yielding one entry per CDR3 protein. This table has around 1.5 million distinct CDR3 sequences, around 39% appearing once. The source material was blood. The receptors shown here come from a young woman in good health.

This clonotype has a handful of counts. The chain has TRBV6-6 and TRBJ2-4, with TRBD2 matching 12 bases. Germline V gene data show CDR1 as MNHNY and CDR2 as SVGAGI (reference sequence). Trimming at V came to 0 bases and at J to 4 bases, leaving 4 bases not matched to a gene. This CDR3 has 17 residues. CDR3: CASSYSGLAGVKNIQYF. The CDR3 DNA reads TGTGCCAGCAGTTACTCGGGACTAGCGGGCGTTAAAAACATTCAGTACTTC.

Details on this clonotype: A much larger clone sits a single nucleotide away, making a read error possible. The genes are TRBV11-2 and TRBJ2-1, with 7 bases matching TRBD2. The germline V gene encodes CDR1 SGHAT and CDR2 FQNNGV. The V segment lost 1 base and the J segment 5 bases; nucleotides outside the gene matches: 5. The CDR3 extends over 15 amino acids. The CDR3 is CASSLVAGHNNEQFF. The CDR3 DNA follows: TGTGCCAGCAGCTTAGTAGCGGGCCATAACAATGAGCAGTTCTTC.

V gene TRBV12-5 combines with J gene TRBJ2-1, with 14 nucleotides matching TRBD2. The CDR3 loop spans 16 amino acids. The junction had 4 bases not matched to a gene; V was cut back by 0 bases and J by 9 bases. Germline CDR1 reads LGHNT; CDR2 reads FRNRAP. The DNA of the CDR3 is TGTGCTAGTGGTTTGGTAACCGGACTAGCGGGAGGTGAGCAGTTCTTC. This translates into CASGLVTGLAGGEQFF.

This chain connects TRBV5-5 to TRBJ2-3, with 13 bases that match TRBD2. V was pared by 2 bases and J by 7 bases, with 7 bases of the junction left unmatched. CDR3 length: 16 residues. The germline gives CDR1 SGHKS, CDR2 YYEKEE (reference sequence). The CDR3 is CASSLLAGGPDNTQYF. CDR3 DNA sequence: TGTGCCAGCAGCTTACTAGCGGGAGGGCCTGATAATACGCAGTATTTT.

This chain joins TRBV7-2 and TRBJ2-3; perhaps TRBD1 as D (7 bases). V was shortened by 4 bases and J by 5 bases, with 19 bases between the two germline ends. The CDR3 contains 16 residues. The germline V gene encodes CDR1 SGHTA and CDR2 FQGNSA. The CDR3 loop reads CASSYQGGRWGDTQYF. CDR3 DNA: TGTGCCAGCAGCTACCAGGGGGGCCGATGGGGAGATACGCAGTATTTT.

The chain joins TRBV5-1 to TRBJ2-2, with D unclear. The CDR3 spans 15 residues. Trimming shortened V by 0 bases and J by 1 base, and 7 bases separated the two germline ends. Germline V gene sequence: CDR1 SGHRS, CDR2 YFSETQ. Written as DNA, the CDR3 is TGCGCCAGCAGCTTGGTGACTCAGAACACCGGGGAGCTGTTTTTT. Its protein is CASSLVTQNTGELFF.

The chain is built from TRBV4-1 and TRBJ2-7; 10 bases map to TRBD1. The CDR3 length is 19 residues. V trimming: 0 bases; J trimming: 1 base; junction bases outside the gene matches: 12. Germline-derived CDR1 and CDR2 are MGHRA and YSYEKL. CDR3: CASSQDFLRGTGVSYEQYF. DNA of the CDR3: TGCGCCAGCAGCCAAGATTTTCTTCGTGGGACAGGGGTATCCTACGAGCAGTACTTC.